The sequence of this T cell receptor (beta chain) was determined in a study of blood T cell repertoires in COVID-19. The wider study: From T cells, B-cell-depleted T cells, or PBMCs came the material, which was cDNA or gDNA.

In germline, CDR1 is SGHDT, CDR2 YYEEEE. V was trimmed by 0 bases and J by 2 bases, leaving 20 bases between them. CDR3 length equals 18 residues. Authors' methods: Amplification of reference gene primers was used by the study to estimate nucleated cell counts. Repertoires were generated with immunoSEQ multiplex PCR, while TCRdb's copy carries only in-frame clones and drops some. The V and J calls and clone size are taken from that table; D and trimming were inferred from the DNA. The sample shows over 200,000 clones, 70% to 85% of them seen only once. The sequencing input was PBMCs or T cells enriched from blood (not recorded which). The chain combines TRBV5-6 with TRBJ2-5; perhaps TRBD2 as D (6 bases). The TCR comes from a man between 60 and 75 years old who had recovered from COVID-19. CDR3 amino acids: CASSLGREWGRGQETQYF. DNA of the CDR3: TGTGCCAGCAGCTTGGGACGGGAGTGGGGCCGAGGACAAGAGACCCAGTACTTC.